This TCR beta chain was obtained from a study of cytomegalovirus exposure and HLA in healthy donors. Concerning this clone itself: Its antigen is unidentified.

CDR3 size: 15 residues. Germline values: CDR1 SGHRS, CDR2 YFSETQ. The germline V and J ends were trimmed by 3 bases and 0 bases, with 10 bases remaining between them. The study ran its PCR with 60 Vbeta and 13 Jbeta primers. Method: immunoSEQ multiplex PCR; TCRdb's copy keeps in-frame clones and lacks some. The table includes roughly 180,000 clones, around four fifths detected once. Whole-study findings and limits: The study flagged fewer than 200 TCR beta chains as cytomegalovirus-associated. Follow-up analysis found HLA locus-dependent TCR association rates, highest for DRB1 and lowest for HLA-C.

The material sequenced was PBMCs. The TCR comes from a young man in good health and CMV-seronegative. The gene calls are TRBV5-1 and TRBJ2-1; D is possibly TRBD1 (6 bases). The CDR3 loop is CASSSQGSSYNEQFF. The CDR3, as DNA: TGCGCCAGCAGCTCCCAGGGGAGCTCCTACAATGAGCAGTTCTTC.